Listed below are T cell receptor beta chains from one sample, sequenced in a study of blood T cell repertoires in COVID-19. Data came from immunoSEQ multiplex PCR; TCRdb stores just in-frame clones and leaves some out. This repertoire shows 180,000 or so clones, around 80% found once; its top ten account for 3.6%. The sequencing input was PBMCs or T cells enriched from blood (not recorded which). The receptors were gathered from a woman aged 45-65 years in a cohort exposed to, infected with or recovered from COVID-19 (not recorded which). Both conserved end residues are part of each CDR3. Each record gives: clone size, V gene, J gene, D gene, CDR3 DNA, CDR3 protein. The D gene is left open where the match is weak. For some rows the clone size is stated as once, few or many, or as a class when expanded; others skip it.

>NA|TRBV3-1/TRBV3-2|TRBJ2-1|NA
TGTGCCACCAGACTAAACAATGAGCAGTTCTTC
CATRLNNEQFF
>NA|TRBV6-1|TRBJ2-7|NA
TGTGCCAGCAGTGGAATTCAGGGGCGACCTTCCTACGAGCAGTACTTC
CASSGIQGRPSYEQYF
>once|TRBV7-2|TRBJ1-5|TRBD1
TGTGCCAGCCGCCAAGGGGGACAGTATAGCAATCAGCCCCAGCATTTT
CASRQGGQYSNQPQHF
>NA|TRBV30|TRBJ2-7|NA
TGTGCCTGGAGACGGAAAGACATTTACTACGAGCAGTACTTC
CAWRRKDIYYEQYF
>NA|TRBV5-4|TRBJ2-7|TRBD1
TGTGCCAGCAGTTGGGACAGGTCTAACGAGCAGTACTTC
CASSWDRSNEQYF
>NA|TRBV11-3|TRBJ2-3|NA
TGTGCCAGCAGCTCCTTGAGGGACACAGATACGCAGTATTTT
CASSSLRDTDTQYF
>NA|TRBV2|TRBJ2-2|NA
TGTGCCAGCAGTGAAGGGACAACGAACACCGGGGAGCTGTTTTTT
CASSEGTTNTGELFF
>NA|TRBV18|TRBJ2-1|NA
TGTGCCAGCTCACCCCAGGAGGGTGAGCAGTTCTTC
CASSPQEGEQFF
>NA|TRBV19|TRBJ1-2|TRBD1
TGTGCCAGTAGTATAGATGGACAGGGCAACTATGGCTACACCTTC
CASSIDGQGNYGYTF
>NA|TRBV7-8|TRBJ1-1|NA
TGTGCCAGCAGCTTAGCCAAGGGGTACGTAGCTTTCTTT
CASSLAKGYVAFF
>NA|TRBV19|TRBJ2-2|NA
TGTGCCAGTAGTCGACAGGGAGGCACCGGGGAGCTGTTTTTT
CASSRQGGTGELFF
>NA|TRBV27|TRBJ2-3|NA
TGTGCCAGCAGTGGACCGGGGGGCGCGGATACGCAGTATTTT
CASSGPGGADTQYF
>once|TRBV7-2|TRBJ2-3|TRBD2
TGTGCCAGCAGCTCCACCAGCGGGGGGGCCCCAACAGATACGCAGTATTTT
CASSSTSGGAPTDTQYF
>NA|TRBV6-5|TRBJ2-5|NA
TGTGCCAGCAGCGTGGGGAGGCAGGAGACCCAGTACTTC
CASSVGRQETQYF
>NA|TRBV7-2|TRBJ2-7|TRBD1
TGTGCCAGCAGCGGGGACAGGGGATACGAGCAGTACTTC
CASSGDRGYEQYF
>NA|TRBV18|TRBJ1-5|TRBD1
TGTGCCAGCTCACCATTAAGACAGGGAAGGCAGCCCCAGCATTTT
CASSPLRQGRQPQHF
>few|TRBV12-3/TRBV12-4|TRBJ1-1|NA
TGTGCCAGCACCCCAGGTTATGAAGCTTTCTTT
CASTPGYEAFF
>NA|TRBV28|TRBJ1-1|NA
TGTGCCAGCAGCCATACCGTTCGGGACACTGAAGCTTTCTTT
CASSHTVRDTEAFF
>NA|TRBV20-1|TRBJ2-2|TRBD1
TGCAGTGCTAGTGCGACAGGGGGCTACACCGGGGAGCTGTTTTTT
CSASATGGYTGELFF
>once|TRBV4-1|TRBJ2-3|NA
TGCGCCAGCAGCCAAACTACCAGGGCAGATACGCAGTATTTT
CASSQTTRADTQYF
>NA|TRBV28|TRBJ2-7|TRBD1
TGTGCCAGCGAGGGACAGGGGTCTTGGGAGCAGTACTTC
CASEGQGSWEQYF
>NA|TRBV19|TRBJ2-1|NA
TGTGCCAGTAGCAAGGGGGTTCTGTACAATGAGCAGTTCTTC
CASSKGVLYNEQFF
>few|TRBV6-2/TRBV6-3|TRBJ2-6|TRBD2
TGTGCCAGCACCCCAGCGGGAGTAAACGGGGCCAACGTCCTGACTTTC
CASTPAGVNGANVLTF
>NA|TRBV5-1|TRBJ2-1|TRBD1
TGCGCCAGCAGCTCGCTACAGGGGTTGGGTGCCAATGAGCAGTTCTTC
CASSSLQGLGANEQFF
>NA|TRBV27|TRBJ2-5|NA
TGTGCCAGCAGTTTAGGGCCTCCTCTGGGGAGAGAGACCCAGTACTTC
CASSLGPPLGRETQYF
>NA|TRBV3-1/TRBV3-2|TRBJ2-1|NA
TGTGCCAGCAGCCATTTCGCGGCCAATGAGCAGTTCTTC
CASSHFAANEQFF
>NA|TRBV28|TRBJ2-1|NA
TGTGCCAGCAGTTTATCTGCTAGCTATAATGAGCAGTTCTTC
CASSLSASYNEQFF
>NA|TRBV7-2|TRBJ2-5|TRBD2
TGTGCCAGCAGCTTCCAGGGAGGGGAGACCCAGTACTTC
CASSFQGGETQYF
>NA|TRBV5-4|TRBJ2-5|NA
TGTGCCAGCAGCCCCGGACAGCTCCAAGAGACCCAGTACTTC
CASSPGQLQETQYF
>NA|TRBV7-2|TRBJ2-1|TRBD2
TGTGCCAGCAGCTTATACGGCCTAGCGGGAGGAGCGACCTACAATGAGCAGTTCTTC
CASSLYGLAGGATYNEQFF
>NA|TRBV27|TRBJ1-5|TRBD1
TGTGCCAGCAGTATGGACAGGGGCCGCAATCAGCCCCAGCATTTT
CASSMDRGRNQPQHF
>NA|TRBV29-1|TRBJ2-3|NA
TGCAGCGTTGAACTCAACAGGTTGGCAGATACGCAGTATTTT
CSVELNRLADTQYF
>NA|TRBV3-1/TRBV3-2|TRBJ2-7|TRBD2
TGTGCCAGCGTAGCGGGGGATACCTACGAGCAGTACTTC
CASVAGDTYEQYF
>NA|TRBV25-1|TRBJ1-4|NA
TGTGCCAGTCAAGGGAGGGCCGGGGAAAAACTGTTTTTT
CASQGRAGEKLFF
>NA|TRBV28|TRBJ1-1|NA
TGTGCCAGCAGTTCGGCTGGAGTCACTGAAGCTTTCTTT
CASSSAGVTEAFF
>NA|TRBV27|TRBJ1-6|NA
TGTGCCAGCAGTTTATCAGGGGCCAATTCACCCCTCCACTTT
CASSLSGANSPLHF
>NA|TRBV4-3|TRBJ1-3|TRBD1
TGCGCCAGCAGCCAAGAAGGGACAGACTCTGGAAACACCATATATTTT
CASSQEGTDSGNTIYF
>once|TRBV9|TRBJ2-7|TRBD2
TGTGCCAGCAGCGCTGGACTAGCGGGGCACGAGCAGTACTTC
CASSAGLAGHEQYF
>NA|TRBV19|TRBJ1-1|TRBD1
TGTGCCAGTAGTCCGAGGGGACAGGGAAACATGAACACTGAAGCTTTCTTT
CASSPRGQGNMNTEAFF
>NA|TRBV10-1|TRBJ2-1|NA
TGCGCCAGCAGTGACCCGGACAATGAGCAGTTCTTC
CASSDPDNEQFF
>NA|TRBV28|TRBJ1-1|TRBD1
TGTGCCAGCAGTCTCGGGACAGGAGGGATGGGAAAAGCTTTCTTT
CASSLGTGGMGKAFF
>NA|TRBV28|TRBJ1-5|TRBD1
TGTGCCAGCAGTTGGGGACAGGGGGCCCAGCCCCAGCATTTT
CASSWGQGAQPQHF
>NA|TRBV14|TRBJ1-1|NA
TGTGCCAGCAGCCAGGAGACAGTGAACACTGAAGCTTTCTTT
CASSQETVNTEAFF
>NA|TRBV28|TRBJ1-5|NA
TGTGCCAGCAGTTTATATATAGAATTGAATCAGCCCCAGCATTTT
CASSLYIELNQPQHF
>NA|TRBV24-1|TRBJ2-3|TRBD2
TGTGCCACCAGTGATTTTAGCGGGGAGTACACAGATACGCAGTATTTT
CATSDFSGEYTDTQYF
>NA|TRBV4-2|TRBJ1-6|TRBD1
TGTGCCAGCAACGCACGGACAGGGACTGATAATTCACCCCTCCACTTT
CASNARTGTDNSPLHF
>NA|TRBV5-4|TRBJ2-7|NA
TGTGCCAGCAGCTTGGGGGACTCCTACTACGAGCAGTACTTC
CASSLGDSYYEQYF
>once|TRBV19|TRBJ1-5|NA
TGTGCCAGTAGTACCCCAAGTCTAGGGGAACGCCAGCCCCAGCATTTT
CASSTPSLGERQPQHF
>NA|TRBV19|TRBJ2-7|NA
TGTGCCAGTAGTCCTCTGACAGGTCTAGCAGAAGAGCAGTACTTC
CASSPLTGLAEEQYF
>NA|TRBV7-8|TRBJ1-2|NA
TGTGCCAGCAGCTTAGCCCCCCTCGCCCGGTTATCTTATGGCTACACCTTC
CASSLAPLARLSYGYTF
>NA|TRBV28|TRBJ1-2|NA
TGTGCCAGCACCCGACAGCGCTATGGCTACACCTTC
CASTRQRYGYTF
>NA|TRBV18|TRBJ1-5|TRBD1
TGTGCCAGCTCCCGTGGGGACAGGGGGTCAATTAGCAATCAGCCCCAGCATTTT
CASSRGDRGSISNQPQHF